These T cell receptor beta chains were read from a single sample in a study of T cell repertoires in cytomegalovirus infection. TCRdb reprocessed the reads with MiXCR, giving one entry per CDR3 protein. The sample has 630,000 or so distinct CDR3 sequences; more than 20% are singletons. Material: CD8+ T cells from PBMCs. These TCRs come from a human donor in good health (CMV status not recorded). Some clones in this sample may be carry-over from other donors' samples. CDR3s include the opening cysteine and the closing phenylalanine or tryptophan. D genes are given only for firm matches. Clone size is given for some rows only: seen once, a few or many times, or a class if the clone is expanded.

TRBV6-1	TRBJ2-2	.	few	CASSEVENTGELFF	TGTGCCAGCAGTGAAGTCGAGAACACCGGGGAGCTGTTTTTT
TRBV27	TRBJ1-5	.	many	CASSPRGVLPQHF	TGTGCCAGCAGTCCCCGGGGGGTACTGCCCCAGCATTTT
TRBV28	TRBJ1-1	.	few	CASSQSKGLAFF	TGTGCCAGCAGTCAATCCAAGGGTCTGGCTTTCTTT
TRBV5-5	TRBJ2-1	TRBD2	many	CASSLRQREGEQFF	TGTGCCAGCAGCTTGCGGCAGCGGGAGGGAGAGCAGTTCTTC
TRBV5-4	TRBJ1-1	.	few	CASSQPGRFPLDTEAFF	TGTGCCAGCAGCCAGCCTGGACGATTCCCCCTGGACACTGAAGCTTTCTTT
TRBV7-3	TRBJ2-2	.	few	CASGYPQGSGTGELFF	TGTGCCAGCGGTTACCCCCAGGGAAGCGGGACCGGGGAGCTGTTTTTT
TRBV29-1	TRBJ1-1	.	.	CSVGVEGGAFF	TGCAGCGTTGGGGTTGAGGGAGGAGCTTTCTTT
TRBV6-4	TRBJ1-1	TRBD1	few	CASLPTTLPGQGRLNTEAFF	TGTGCCAGCTTGCCCACCACTCTTCCTGGACAGGGGCGACTGAACACTGAAGCTTTCTTT
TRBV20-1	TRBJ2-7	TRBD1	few	CSARDRAIYEQYF	TGCAGTGCTAGGGACAGGGCAATATACGAGCAGTACTTC
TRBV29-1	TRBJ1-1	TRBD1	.	CSVRGQGIEAFF	TGCAGCGTCCGGGGACAGGGGATTGAAGCTTTCTTT
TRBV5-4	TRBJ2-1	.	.	CASSLGPQENNEQFF	TGTGCCAGCAGCTTAGGACCGCAAGAAAACAATGAGCAGTTCTTC
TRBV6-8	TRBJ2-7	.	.	CASSWTAEYEQYF	TGTGCCAGCAGCTGGACGGCCGAGTACGAGCAGTACTTC
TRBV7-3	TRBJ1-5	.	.	CASSSLGGSYQPQHF	TGTGCCAGCAGCTCCCTGGGGGGTTCTTACCAGCCCCAGCATTTT
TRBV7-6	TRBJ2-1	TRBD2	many	CASSPAPTSGGYNEQFF	TGTGCCAGCAGCCCCGCCCCCACTAGCGGGGGGTACAATGAGCAGTTCTTC
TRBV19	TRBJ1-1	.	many	CASSTDVNTEAFF	TGTGCCAGTAGTACGGACGTGAACACTGAAGCTTTCTTT
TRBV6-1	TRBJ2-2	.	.	CASRPTRTGELFF	TGTGCCAGCAGGCCCACCCGGACCGGGGAGCTGTTTTTT
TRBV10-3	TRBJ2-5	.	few	CAIKRGSQYQETQYF	TGTGCCATCAAGAGGGGTAGCCAATACCAAGAGACCCAGTACTTC
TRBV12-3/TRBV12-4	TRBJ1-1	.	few	CASSFDLVNTEAFF	TGTGCCAGCAGTTTTGATTTGGTGAACACTGAAGCTTTCTTT
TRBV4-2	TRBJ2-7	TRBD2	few	CASSQGRTSGGYEQYF	TGTGCCAGCAGCCAAGGAAGGACTAGCGGGGGGTACGAGCAGTACTTC
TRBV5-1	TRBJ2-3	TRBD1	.	CASSLSLGGATDTQYF	TGCGCCAGCAGCTTGAGTTTAGGGGGCGCAACAGATACGCAGTATTTT
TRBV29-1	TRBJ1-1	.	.	CSVESSGTEAFF	TGCAGCGTTGAAAGTAGTGGAACTGAAGCTTTCTTT
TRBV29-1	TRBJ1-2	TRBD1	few	CSAEETGWMDGYTF	TGCAGCGCCGAGGAGACAGGGTGGATGGATGGCTACACCTTC
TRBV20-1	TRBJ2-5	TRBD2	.	CSARETLLARLFQETQYF	TGCAGTGCTAGGGAAACCCTACTAGCGCGCCTTTTCCAAGAGACCCAGTACTTC
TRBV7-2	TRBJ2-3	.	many	CASSLRGARGTDTQYF	TGTGCCAGCAGCTTAAGGGGGGCTCGGGGCACAGATACGCAGTATTTT
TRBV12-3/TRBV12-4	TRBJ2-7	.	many	CASRLQGTAYEQYF	TGTGCCAGCAGACTACAGGGTACGGCCTACGAGCAGTACTTC
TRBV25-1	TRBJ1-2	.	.	CASTGAKTGYGYTF	TGTGCCAGCACGGGAGCTAAAACGGGCTATGGCTACACCTTC
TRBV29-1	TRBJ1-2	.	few	CSVEDRTDYGYTF	TGCAGCGTTGAAGATCGCACAGACTATGGCTACACCTTC
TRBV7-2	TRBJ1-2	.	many	CASSLTGYLPPNYGYTF	TGTGCCAGCAGCTTGACAGGCTACCTACCACCTAACTATGGCTACACCTTC
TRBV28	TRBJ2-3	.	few	CASSFHRERTDTQYF	TGTGCCAGCAGTTTTCACAGGGAAAGAACAGATACGCAGTATTTT
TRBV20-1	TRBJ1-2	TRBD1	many	CIAEDRGIGYTF	TGCATCGCGGAGGACAGGGGTATTGGCTACACCTTC
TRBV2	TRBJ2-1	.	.	CATLLGNNEQFF	TGTGCCACCCTACTAGGGAACAATGAGCAGTTCTTC
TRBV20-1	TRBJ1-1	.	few	CSARAPGVTEAFF	TGCAGTGCTAGAGCCCCGGGGGTCACTGAAGCTTTCTTT
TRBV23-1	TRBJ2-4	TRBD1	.	CASSSICDRGCENIQYF	TGCGCCAGCAGTTCAATATGCGACAGGGGTTGCGAAAACATTCAGTACTTC
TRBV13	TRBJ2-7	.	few	CASSSGRSLREQYF	TGTGCCAGCAGCTCGGGACGGAGTCTACGCGAGCAGTACTTC
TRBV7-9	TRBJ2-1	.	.	CASSLNSEQFF	TGTGCCAGCAGCTTAAACAGTGAGCAGTTCTTC
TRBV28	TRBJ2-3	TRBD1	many	CASSHPTPTGEEGDTQYF	TGTGCCAGCTCCCACCCGACCCCGACAGGGGAGGAAGGTGATACGCAGTATTTT
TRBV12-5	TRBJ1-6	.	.	CASAQGGGRSPLHF	TGTGCTAGTGCCCAAGGGGGGGGCCGCTCACCCCTCCACTTT
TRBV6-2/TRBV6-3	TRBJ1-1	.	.	CASSYSFIGQNTEAFF	TGTGCCAGCAGTTACTCGTTCATAGGACAGAACACTGAAGCTTTCTTT
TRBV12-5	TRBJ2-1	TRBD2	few	CASERGVSYNEQFF	TGTGCTAGCGAGCGGGGGGTCTCCTACAATGAGCAGTTCTTC
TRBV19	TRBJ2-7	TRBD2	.	CASSPSPGGTYEQYF	TGTGCCAGTAGTCCCTCACCGGGAGGAACTTACGAGCAGTACTTC
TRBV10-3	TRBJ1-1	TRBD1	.	CAISEGDRNTEAFF	TGTGCCATCAGTGAAGGGGACAGGAACACTGAAGCTTTCTTT
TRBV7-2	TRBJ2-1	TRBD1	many	CASSLNSGTVAYNEQFF	TGTGCCAGCAGCTTAAACTCCGGGACAGTGGCCTACAATGAGCAGTTCTTC
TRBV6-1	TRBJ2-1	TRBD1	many	CASKGTDYNEQFF	TGTGCCAGCAAAGGGACAGATTACAATGAGCAGTTCTTC
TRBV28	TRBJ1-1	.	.	CANSLMGAFEAFF	TGTGCCAACAGTTTAATGGGGGCATTTGAAGCTTTCTTT
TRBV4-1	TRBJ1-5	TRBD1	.	CASSQGGQGTNQPQHF	TGCGCCAGCAGCCAAGGGGGACAGGGCACCAATCAGCCCCAGCATTTT
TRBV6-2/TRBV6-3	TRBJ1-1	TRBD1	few	CASSTWTGENTEAFF	TGTGCCAGCAGTACCTGGACAGGCGAGAACACTGAAGCTTTCTTT
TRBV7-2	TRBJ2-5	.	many	CASSTNRVEETQYF	TGTGCCAGCAGCACAAACAGGGTCGAAGAGACCCAGTACTTC
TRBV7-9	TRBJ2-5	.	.	CASIGSGWQETQYF	TGTGCCAGCATCGGCTCGGGATGGCAAGAGACCCAGTACTTC
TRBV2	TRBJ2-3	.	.	CASRSGTSSTDTQYF	TGTGCCAGCAGATCCGGGACCTCTAGCACAGATACGCAGTATTTT
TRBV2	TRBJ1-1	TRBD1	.	CASRGVGGLNTEAFF	TGTGCCAGCAGGGGGGTAGGGGGCCTGAACACTGAAGCTTTCTTT
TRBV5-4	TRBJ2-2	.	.	CASWTAGELFF	TGTGCCAGCTGGACGGCCGGGGAGCTGTTTTTT
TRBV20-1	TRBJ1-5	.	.	CSARDWGQHFNQPQHF	TGTAGTGCTAGAGATTGGGGGCAGCACTTCAATCAGCCCCAGCATTTT
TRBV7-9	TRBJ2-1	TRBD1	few	CASSYLGDSPFF	TGTGCCAGCAGCTACCTAGGGGACAGTCCGTTCTTC
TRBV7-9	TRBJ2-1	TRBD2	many	CASSRQGAGEQFF	TGTGCCAGCAGCCGCCAGGGAGCGGGGGAGCAGTTCTTC
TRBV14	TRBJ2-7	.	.	CASSQDNSYEQYF	TGTGCCAGCAGCCAAGATAACTCCTACGAGCAGTACTTC